A single sample gave rise to the 24 T cell receptor beta chains below, sequenced in a study of blood T cells in healthy people across ages. Primed by a sample-barcoded 5' primer and a J-beta primer mix, a second PCR proceeded for roughly 6 to 12 cycles. TCRdb processed the 5' RACE reads anew with MiXCR; each CDR3 protein has one entry. This sample carries about 1.6 million distinct CDR3 sequences, roughly 32% of them seen once, and the ten largest clones take about 11%. The sequenced sample consisted of blood. Receptors originate from a woman aged 30 to 39 in good health.

This clonotype has only a few counts. This rearrangement joins TRBV5-1 to TRBJ2-6; 10 bases match TRBD1. The V and J ends lost 2 bases and 4 bases, in that order; junction bases with no gene match: 6. The germline CDR1 and CDR2 sequences are SGHRS and YFSETQ. The CDR3 runs 17 residues. Here the CDR3 reads CASSFRDRGSGANVLTF. In DNA, the CDR3 is TGCGCCAGCAGCTTCCGGGACAGGGGTTCCGGGGCCAACGTCCTGACTTTC.

In this sample, this clonotype turned up a few times. CDR3: CASSLDGQNTEAFF. The CDR3 DNA reads as TGCGCCAGCAGCTTGGACGGGCAGAACACTGAAGCTTTCTTT. The V gene is TRBV5-1, the J gene TRBJ1-1; D unclear. Per germline, CDR1 SGHRS and CDR2 YFSETQ. The CDR3 loop spans 14 amino acids. V dropped 0 bases and J dropped 1 base, with 7 bases sitting between them.

V gene TRBV7-8 combines with J gene TRBJ1-1; TRBD1 is a possible D gene (5 bases). Trimming left V 4 bases short and J 1 base short, with 7 bases between. The germline CDR1 and CDR2 sequences are SGHVS and FQNEAQ. The CDR3 extends over 13 amino acids. CDR3 bases: TGTGCCAGCAGCTGGGACCAGAACACTGAAGCTTTCTTT. It codes for CASSWDQNTEAFF.

Regarding this clonotype: A read error may explain this, as a much larger clone is one base away. This CDR3 is CASSYLAGSPDTQYF. The CDR3 coding sequence is TGTGCCAGCAGTTATTTAGCAGGGAGCCCAGATACGCAGTATTTT. The chain combines TRBV6-6 with TRBJ2-3; D possibly matches TRBD1 or TRBD2 (5 bases each). Germline-derived CDR1 and CDR2 are MNHNY and SVGAGI (reference sequence). The V end lost 3 bases, the J end lost 4 bases, and 14 bases lay between the germline ends. This CDR3 is 15 amino acids long.

This chain links TRBV5-4 with TRBJ2-5; tentatively, D is TRBD1 (6 bases). Between the trimmed V and J ends, which lost 3 bases and 5 bases, there was a span of 17 bases. The CDR3 spans 15 residues. From germline, CDR1 is SGHNT and CDR2 YYREEE (reference sequence). The CDR3 loop reads CASSWFEGVDETQYF. For the CDR3, the DNA is TGTGCCAGCAGCTGGTTCGAGGGGGTGGACGAGACCCAGTACTTC.

This clonotype showed up just a few times. The rearrangement links TRBV20-1 to TRBJ2-5; D assignment may be TRBD1 or TRBD2 (7 bases each). CDR1 DFQATT and CDR2 SNEGSKA come from the germline V gene (reference sequence). The CDR3 covers 15 residues. V lost 6 bases, J lost 4 bases, and 21 bases lay in between. CDR3 in amino acids: CSAPKGAGDRETQYF. CDR3 bases: TGCAGTGCCCCCAAGGGGGCGGGGGACCGAGAGACCCAGTACTTC.

This clonotype occurred a few times. The chain links TRBV11-2 to TRBJ2-1, with D hard to call. The CDR3 sequence is 17 residues long. Trimming stripped 1 base from V and 0 bases from J, with 13 bases between. Germline CDR1 SGHAT, CDR2 FQNNGV. The DNA of the CDR3 is TGTGCCAGCAGCTTAGGATTTATCGGTAGCTCCTACAATGAGCAGTTCTTC. It codes for CASSLGFIGSSYNEQFF.

This clonotype appeared a few times. This chain joins TRBV5-1 and TRBJ1-5; D gene ambiguous. The CDR3 spans 16 residues. Trimming took 0 bases from V and 0 from J, leaving 10 bases between them. Germline CDR1 is SGHRS and CDR2 is YFSETQ. The CDR3 loop reads CASSLEPDHSNQPQHF. CDR3 coding DNA: TGCGCCAGCAGCTTGGAGCCGGATCATAGCAATCAGCCCCAGCATTTT.

This clonotype has only a few counts. At one end, the junction sequence differs from germline, possibly due to a read error. This rearrangement joins TRBV7-9 to TRBJ2-1; possible D gene TRBD1, 5 bases. Germline values: CDR1 SEHNR, CDR2 FQNEAQ (reference sequence). The CDR3 is made up of 14 amino acids. This chain's CDR3 is CAGSLLGGAHEQFF. The CDR3 DNA sequence: TGTGCCGGCAGCTTATTGGGTGGGGCCCACGAGCAGTTCTTC.

The chain links TRBV20-1 to TRBJ2-7; D is unresolved. CDR3 length: 12 residues. V was clipped by 3 bases and J by 4 bases, with 10 bases between them. Looked up from germline, CDR1 is DFQATT and CDR2 is SNEGSKA (reference sequence). CDR3: CSASLPEYEQYF. Here the CDR3 DNA reads TGCAGTGCTAGTCTCCCCGAGTACGAGCAGTACTTC.

The chain joins TRBV5-5 to TRBJ2-1, with D perhaps assigned TRBD1 or TRBD2 (5 bases each). Per germline, CDR1 SGHKS and CDR2 YYEKEE (reference sequence). The CDR3 covers 13 residues. Trimming took off 0 bases at V and 12 bases at J, with 13 bases between the two ends. The CDR3 bases are TGTGCCAGCAGCTTGGAGGCTCTTGGGGGGCAGTTCTTC. Protein sequence: CASSLEALGGQFF. Supplemented by reference TRBV5-5 and TRBJ2-1, the full variable domain reads DAGVTQSPTHLIKTRGQQVTLRCSPISGHKSVSWYQQVLGQGPQFIFQYYEKEERGRGNFPDRFSARQFPNYSSELNVNALLLGDSALYLCASSLEALGGQFFGPGTRLTVL.

This clonotype has a handful of counts. The chain recombines TRBV27 with TRBJ2-3; 9 nucleotides agree with TRBD2. The CDR3 length is 16 residues. Germline V lookup: CDR1 MNHEY, CDR2 SMNVEV (reference sequence). Losses at the gene ends were 3 bases for V and 1 base for J; bases not matched to a gene: 5. The CDR3 reads CASSFYSGSGTDTQYF. In DNA form, the CDR3 reads TGTGCCAGCAGTTTCTATAGCGGGAGCGGCACAGATACGCAGTATTTT.

The chain employs TRBV7-8 and TRBJ2-7; no clear D. Germline values: CDR1 SGHVS, CDR2 FQNEAQ. The length of the CDR3 is 14 residues. Trimming removed 2 bases at V and 5 bases at J, with 13 bases between. The CDR3 nucleotides are TGTGCCAGCAGCTTAATTACTTCTTTCCACGAGCAGTACTTC. Protein product: CASSLITSFHEQYF.

This clonotype was seen a handful of times. The chain has TRBV20-1 and TRBJ2-1; D is possibly TRBD1 or TRBD2 (5 bases each). This CDR3 is built from 12 residues. In germline, CDR1 is DFQATT, CDR2 SNEGSKA (reference sequence). V shed 3 bases and J shed 6 bases, with 9 bases lying between them. CDR3 in DNA: TGCAGTGCTAGGAGGGGTATCAATGAGCAGTTCTTC. Amino acids: CSARRGINEQFF.

Only a few counts were recorded for this clonotype. The V gene is TRBV15, the J gene TRBJ1-4; no firm D call. CDR1 is LNHNV and CDR2 is YYDKDF in the germline V gene (reference sequence). The CDR3 totals 12 residues. Trimming removed 0 bases from V and 8 bases from J, with 4 bases in between. CDR3: CATSREVEKLFF. Written as DNA, the CDR3 is TGTGCCACCAGCAGAGAGGTGGAAAAACTGTTTTTT.

In this sample, this clonotype turned up a few times. V and J are TRBV3-1 and TRBJ2-3, with unresolved D. The germline V and J ends were trimmed by 2 bases and 2 bases, with 8 bases remaining between them. Germline values: CDR1 LGHDT, CDR2 YNNKEL (reference sequence). The CDR3 has 14 residues. This chain's CDR3 is CASSQWTNTDTQYF. The CDR3 nucleotides read TGTGCCAGCAGCCAATGGACCAACACAGATACGCAGTATTTT.

This clonotype has only a few counts. The chain joins TRBV20-1 to TRBJ2-1, with 14 bases fitting TRBD2. V was clipped by 4 bases and J by 4 bases; unmatched bases: 6. This CDR3 spans 16 amino acids. Per the germline V gene, CDR1 is DFQATT and CDR2 is SNEGSKA (reference sequence). Here the CDR3 reads CSATWTSGGTYNEQFF. The CDR3 nucleotides read TGCAGTGCTACCTGGACTAGCGGGGGGACTTACAATGAGCAGTTCTTC.

J is TRBJ2-1 and V is TRBV15; 7 nucleotides line up with TRBD2. The germline gives CDR1 LNHNV, CDR2 YYDKDF (reference sequence). This CDR3 is built from 16 residues. The junction had 7 bases not matched to a gene; V was cut back by 3 bases and J by 2 bases. CDR3 sequence (DNA): TGTGCCACCAGCAGTCGGGCCAGCGGGACCTACAATGAGCAGTTCTTC. Its protein is CATSSRASGTYNEQFF.

In this sample, this clonotype turned up once. The V call is TRBV30, the J call TRBJ1-2, with D maybe TRBD1 (6 bases). Trimming left V 1 base short and J 3 bases short, with 15 bases between. CDR3 length equals 15 residues. Germline V CDR1 and CDR2: GTSNPN, SVGIG (reference sequence). The CDR3 nucleotides read TGTGCCTGGAGTGGGGGCAGGGACATCGACTATGGCTACACCTTC. As protein: CAWSGGRDIDYGYTF.

This chain joins TRBV5-1 and TRBJ1-4; 7 nucleotides line up with TRBD1. The V and J ends lost 0 bases and 0 bases, in that order; junction bases with no gene match: 5. CDR3 size: 17 residues. CDR1 and CDR2 (germline): SGHRS, YFSETQ. The CDR3 bases are TGCGCCAGCAGCTTGGGCGGGGACAGCACAACTAATGAAAAACTGTTTTTT. It specifies CASSLGGDSTTNEKLFF.

This rearrangement joins TRBV28 to TRBJ1-5; D is perhaps TRBD1 (5 bases). V was shortened by 7 bases and J by 11 bases, with 18 bases between the two germline ends. The CDR3 runs to 13 residues. The germline gives CDR1 MDHEN, CDR2 SYDVKM. CDR3 nucleotide sequence: TGTGCCAGCAACCTAGGGACGTTCCAGTCCCAGCATTTT. As protein: CASNLGTFQSQHF.

This clonotype was recorded a few times. This chain links TRBV9 with TRBJ2-5; 14 positions match TRBD2. Germline CDR1 SGDLS, CDR2 YYNGEE. CDR3 length equals 17 residues. The V gene end was trimmed by 3 bases and the J gene end by 4 bases; junction bases not matched to a gene: 8. In DNA, the CDR3 is TGTGCCAGCAGCGCGACTAGCGGGAGGGCCGGCGGAGAGACCCAGTACTTC. It encodes CASSATSGRAGGETQYF.

Regarding this clonotype: This may be a read error, as it is one base from a much larger clone. This rearrangement joins TRBV29-1 to TRBJ2-5, with D tentatively TRBD2 (6 bases). The CDR3 is 11 residues long. The germline V gene has CDR1 SQVTM and CDR2 ANQGSEA. The CDR3: CSVGGLETQHF. The CDR3 region has the DNA TGCAGCGTGGGGGGTCTGGAGACCCAGCACTTC.

The V and J genes are TRBV21-1 and TRBJ2-3; the table's D call of TRBD2 was not tested on the DNA. TRBV21-1 is deemed a pseudogene. This CDR3 has 17 residues. The CDR3 nucleotides read TGTGCCAGCAGCGCCCGCCGGGAGCGGGAAACCACAGATACGCAGTATTTT. Protein sequence: CASSARRERETTDTQYF.